This TCR beta chain stems from a study of blood T cell repertoires in COVID-19. V trimming: 4 bases; J trimming: 3 bases; junction bases outside the gene matches: 3. Germline V CDR1 and CDR2: SGHNT, YYREEE (reference sequence). This CDR3 is built from 13 residues. The table lists this clone with a count of one. Different DNA sequences within this sample yield the same CDR3. Assay used: immunoSEQ multiplex PCR; TCRdb lists only in-frame clones, some missing. Among about 220,000 clones listed, 84% were seen once. Sequenced material: peripheral blood. The TCR was taken from a man between 50 and 59 years old with active or convalescent COVID-19. The chain combines TRBV5-4 with TRBJ1-1; 7 positions agree with TRBD1. CDR3 sequence (DNA): TGTGCCAGCAGCCCCGACAGGGACACTGAAGCTTTCTTT. Amino acids: CASSPDRDTEAFF.